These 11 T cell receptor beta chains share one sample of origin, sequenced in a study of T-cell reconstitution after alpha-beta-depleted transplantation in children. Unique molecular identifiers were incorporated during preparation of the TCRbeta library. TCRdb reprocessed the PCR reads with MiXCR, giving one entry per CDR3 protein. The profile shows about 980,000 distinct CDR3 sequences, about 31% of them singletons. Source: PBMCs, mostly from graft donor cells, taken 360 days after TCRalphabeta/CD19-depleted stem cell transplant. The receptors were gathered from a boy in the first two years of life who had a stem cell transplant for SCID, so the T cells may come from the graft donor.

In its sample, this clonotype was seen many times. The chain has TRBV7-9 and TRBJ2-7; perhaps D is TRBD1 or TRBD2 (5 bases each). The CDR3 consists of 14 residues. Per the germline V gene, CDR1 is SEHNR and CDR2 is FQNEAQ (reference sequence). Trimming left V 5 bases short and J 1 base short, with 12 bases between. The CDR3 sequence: CASSPGTRSYEQYF. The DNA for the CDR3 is TGTGCCAGCAGCCCCGGGACCAGGTCCTACGAGCAGTACTTC.

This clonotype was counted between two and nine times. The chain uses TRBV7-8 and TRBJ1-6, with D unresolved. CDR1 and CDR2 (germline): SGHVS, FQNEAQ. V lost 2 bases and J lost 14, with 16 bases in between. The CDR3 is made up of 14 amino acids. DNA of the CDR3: TGTGCCAGCAGCTTACGTCTTATACCTTTGACCCTCCACTTT. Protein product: CASSLRLIPLTLHF.

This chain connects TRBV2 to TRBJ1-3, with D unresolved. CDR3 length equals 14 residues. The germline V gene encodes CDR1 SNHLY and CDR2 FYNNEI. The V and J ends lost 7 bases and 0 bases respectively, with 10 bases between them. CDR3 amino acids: CASNHGYSGNTIYF. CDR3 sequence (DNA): TGTGCCAGCAACCACGGCTACTCTGGAAACACCATATATTTT. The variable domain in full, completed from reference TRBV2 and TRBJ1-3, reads EPEVTQTPSHQVTQMGQEVILRCVPISNHLYFYWYRQILGQKVEFLVSFYNNEISEKSEIFDDQFSVERPDGSNFTLKIRSTKLEDSAMYFCASNHGYSGNTIYFGEGSWLTVV.

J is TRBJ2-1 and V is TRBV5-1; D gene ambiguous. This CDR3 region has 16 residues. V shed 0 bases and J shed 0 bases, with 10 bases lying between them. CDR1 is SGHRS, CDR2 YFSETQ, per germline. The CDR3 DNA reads TGCGCCAGCAGCTTGGAGCCAGCGAGCTCCTACAATGAGCAGTTCTTC. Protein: CASSLEPASSYNEQFF.

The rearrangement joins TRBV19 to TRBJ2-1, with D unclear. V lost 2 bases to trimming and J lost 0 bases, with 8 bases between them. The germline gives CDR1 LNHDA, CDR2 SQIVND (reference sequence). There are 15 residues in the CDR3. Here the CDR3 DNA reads TGTGCCAGTAGTATATCCCCAGACTCCTACAATGAGCAGTTCTTC. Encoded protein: CASSISPDSYNEQFF. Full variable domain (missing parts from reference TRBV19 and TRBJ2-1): DGGITQSPKYLFRKEGQNVTLSCEQNLNHDAMYWYRQDPGQGLRLIYYSQIVNDFQKGDIAEGYSVSREKKESFPLTVTSAQKNPTAFYLCASSISPDSYNEQFFGPGTRLTVL.

The CDR3 DNA reads TGTGCCAGCAGGGTTGACCGGGGGGAACTGTTTTTT. Its protein product is CASRVDRGELFF. The V gene is TRBV2, the J gene TRBJ1-4; tentative D call: TRBD1 (5 bases). The CDR3 contains 12 residues. The germline V gene has CDR1 SNHLY and CDR2 FYNNEI. Trimming removed 6 bases from V and 12 bases from J, with 14 bases in between.

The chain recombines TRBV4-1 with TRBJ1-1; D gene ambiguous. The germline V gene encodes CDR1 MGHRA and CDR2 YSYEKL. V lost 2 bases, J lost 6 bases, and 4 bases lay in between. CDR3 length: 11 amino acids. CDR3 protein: CASSQFAEAFF. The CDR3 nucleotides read TGCGCCAGCAGCCAATTCGCTGAAGCTTTCTTT.

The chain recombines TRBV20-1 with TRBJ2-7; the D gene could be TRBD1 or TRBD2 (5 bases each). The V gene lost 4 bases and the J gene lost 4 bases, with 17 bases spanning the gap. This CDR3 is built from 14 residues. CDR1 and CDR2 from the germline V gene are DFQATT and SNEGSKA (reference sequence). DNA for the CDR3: TGCAGTGCTACCAACTGGGACGGAAAATACGAGCAGTACTTC. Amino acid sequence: CSATNWDGKYEQYF.

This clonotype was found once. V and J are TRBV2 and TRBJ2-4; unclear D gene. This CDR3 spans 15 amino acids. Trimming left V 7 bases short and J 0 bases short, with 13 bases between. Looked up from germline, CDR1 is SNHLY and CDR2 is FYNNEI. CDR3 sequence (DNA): TGTGCCAGCACAGACGACCAAATAGCCAAAAACATTCAGTACTTC. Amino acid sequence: CASTDDQIAKNIQYF.

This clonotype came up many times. The CDR3 spells CATSRGGDGLVRYF. As DNA, the CDR3 is TGTGCCACCAGCAGAGGTGGCGATGGGTTAGTGAGGTACTTC. V and J are TRBV15 and TRBJ2-7; D is unclear. Per germline, CDR1 LNHNV and CDR2 YYDKDF (reference sequence). This CDR3 comprises 14 residues. Trimming stripped 1 base from V and 12 bases from J, with 19 bases between. Drawing the rest from reference TRBV15 and TRBJ2-7, the complete variable domain is DAMVIQNPRYQVTQFGKPVTLSCSQTLNHNVMYWYQQKSSQAPKLLFHYYDKDFNNEADTPDNFQSRRPNTSFCFLDIRSPGLGDTAMYLCATSRGGDGLVRYFGPGTRLTVT.

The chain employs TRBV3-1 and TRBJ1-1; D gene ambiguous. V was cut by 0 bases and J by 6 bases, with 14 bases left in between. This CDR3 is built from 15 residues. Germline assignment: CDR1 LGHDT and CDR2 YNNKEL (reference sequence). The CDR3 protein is CASSQEVRVYPEAFF. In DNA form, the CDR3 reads TGTGCCAGCAGCCAAGAAGTAAGGGTTTACCCTGAAGCTTTCTTT.